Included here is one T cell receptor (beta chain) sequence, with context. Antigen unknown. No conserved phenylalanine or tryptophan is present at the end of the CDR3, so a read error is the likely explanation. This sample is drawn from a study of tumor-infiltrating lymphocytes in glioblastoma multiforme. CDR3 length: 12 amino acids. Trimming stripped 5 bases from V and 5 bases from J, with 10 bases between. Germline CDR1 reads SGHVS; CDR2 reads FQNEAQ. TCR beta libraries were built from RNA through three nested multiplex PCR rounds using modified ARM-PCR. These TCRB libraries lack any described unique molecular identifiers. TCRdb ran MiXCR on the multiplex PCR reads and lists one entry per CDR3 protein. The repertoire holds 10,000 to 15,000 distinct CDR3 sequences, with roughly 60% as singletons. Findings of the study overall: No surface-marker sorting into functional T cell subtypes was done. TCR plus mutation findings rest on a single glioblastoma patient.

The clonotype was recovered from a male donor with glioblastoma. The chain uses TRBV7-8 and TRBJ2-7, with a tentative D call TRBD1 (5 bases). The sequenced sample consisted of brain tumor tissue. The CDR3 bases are TGTGCCAGCAGCAGCAGGGTCCACGAGCAGTACTCC. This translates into CASSSRVHEQYS.